The rows below give T cell receptor beta chains drawn from one sample of a study of blood T cell repertoires in COVID-19. The protocol was immunoSEQ multiplex PCR, while the TCRdb copy is restricted to in-frame clones and leaves out a portion. The sample contains under 200,000 clones, more than 75% of which appear only once. The specimen sequenced was peripheral blood. Receptors originate from a man in his 70s with acute or convalescent COVID-19. CDR3s include the opening cysteine and the closing phenylalanine or tryptophan. Each record gives: D gene, V gene, J gene, clone size, CDR3 DNA, CDR3 protein. The D gene is left open where the match is weak. The listing skips clone size in some rows; elsewhere it reads once, few, many or a size class.

NA	TRBV6-6	TRBJ2-2	NA	TGTGCCAGCAGCTCAGGGTGGAGCACCGGGGAGCTGTTTTTT	CASSSGWSTGELFF
NA	TRBV5-1	TRBJ2-2	NA	TGCGCCAGCAGCCCGGGGGACAGAAACACCGGGGAGCTGTTTTTT	CASSPGDRNTGELFF
NA	TRBV20-1	TRBJ1-1	NA	TGCAGTGCTAGAGGACAGCTTGAAGCTTTCTTT	CSARGQLEAFF
TRBD2	TRBV30	TRBJ2-7	NA	TGTGCCTGGAGTGGATCTAGCGGGTTGGGTTGGGAGCAGTACTTC	CAWSGSSGLGWEQYF
NA	TRBV18	TRBJ1-4	once	TGTGCCAGCTCACCAGTCACAGGGAATGAAAAACTGTTTTTT	CASSPVTGNEKLFF
NA	TRBV7-6	TRBJ1-3	NA	TGTGCCAGCAGCTTAACCTACTCTGGAAACACCATATATTTT	CASSLTYSGNTIYF
NA	TRBV30	TRBJ1-6	NA	TGTGCCTGGAGTAAGACAGCTTATAATTCACCCCTCCACTTT	CAWSKTAYNSPLHF
NA	TRBV6-5	TRBJ1-6	NA	TGTGCCAGCAGGGCGACAGCTACCTCTTCACCCCTCCACTTT	CASRATATSSPLHF
NA	TRBV28	TRBJ2-7	once	TGTGCCATCCATGGGGCAGGGGGGCACTACGAGCAGTACTTC	CAIHGAGGHYEQYF
NA	TRBV3-1/TRBV3-2	TRBJ2-7	NA	TGTGCCAGCAGCCGAAATACAGGGACCGAGCAGTACTTC	CASSRNTGTEQYF
NA	TRBV9	TRBJ2-1	few	TGTGCCAGCAGCCTCGGACTCCCTGTGGGCAATGAGCAGTTCTTC	CASSLGLPVGNEQFF
NA	TRBV5-1	TRBJ1-2	NA	TGCGCCAGCAGCTTAACGGACAGATATGGCTACACCTTC	CASSLTDRYGYTF
TRBD2	TRBV24-1	TRBJ2-1	NA	TGTGCCACCAGTGATCAGACTAGCGGGGGGAAGATTGAGCAGTTCTTC	CATSDQTSGGKIEQFF
NA	TRBV12-3/TRBV12-4	TRBJ1-2	NA	TGTGCCAGCGGGGCAGGGAACGATGATGGCTACACCTTC	CASGAGNDDGYTF
NA	TRBV2	TRBJ1-1	NA	TGTGCCAGCATGCGGGGCGAGGGCACTGAAGCTTTCTTT	CASMRGEGTEAFF
NA	TRBV7-9	TRBJ2-5	NA	TGTGCCAGCAGCTTAGCGCGACAGGGCGGGGGGCAAGAGACCCAGTACTTC	CASSLARQGGGQETQYF
TRBD2	TRBV4-2	TRBJ2-1	few	TGTGCCAGCAGCCAAGGCGGGACTAGCGGGAGGACCGCTTCCTACAATGAGCAGTTCTTC	CASSQGGTSGRTASYNEQFF
NA	TRBV5-1	TRBJ1-2	few	TGCGCCAGCAGCTTACTACCAGGGGCTGGCTACACCTTC	CASSLLPGAGYTF
TRBD1	TRBV7-3	TRBJ2-7	NA	TGTGCCAGCAGCCCCGGACAGGGAGCCTACGAGCAGTACTTC	CASSPGQGAYEQYF
TRBD1	TRBV28	TRBJ2-7	NA	TGTGCCAGCAACACGGGACAGCACTACGAGCAGTACTTC	CASNTGQHYEQYF
TRBD1	TRBV11-2	TRBJ2-1	NA	TGTGCCAGCAGCTCGGGACAGGCCATCTACAATGAGCAGTTCTTC	CASSSGQAIYNEQFF
NA	TRBV18	TRBJ1-1	NA	TGTGCCAGCTCAGGGCAGGGACAGAACACTGAAGCTTTCTTT	CASSGQGQNTEAFF
NA	TRBV18	TRBJ2-1	NA	TGTGCCAGCTCACCGCGCGCATTGGGGGGCAATGAGCAGTTCTTC	CASSPRALGGNEQFF
NA	TRBV28	TRBJ1-5	NA	TGTGCCAGCAGTTTACAGGGGCCTACCTATAGCAATCAGCCCCAGCATTTT	CASSLQGPTYSNQPQHF
NA	TRBV4-3	TRBJ2-3	few	TGCGCCAGCAGCCAAGATCGGGACACAGATACGCAGTATTTT	CASSQDRDTDTQYF
NA	TRBV2	TRBJ1-6	NA	TGTGCCAGCAGTCGGCAGGGAATAAGCTCCTATAATTCACCCCTCCACTTT	CASSRQGISSYNSPLHF
NA	TRBV12-3/TRBV12-4	TRBJ1-5	NA	TGTGCCAGCAGCCTCCCCGATCAGCCCCAGCATTTT	CASSLPDQPQHF
NA	TRBV2	TRBJ1-1	NA	TGTGCCAGCAATCGGGTGGACACTGAAGCTTTCTTT	CASNRVDTEAFF
NA	TRBV5-4	TRBJ2-2	NA	TGTGCCAGCAGCTTGGTGCGGGAAGGCACCGGGGAGCTGTTTTTT	CASSLVREGTGELFF
TRBD1	TRBV5-1	TRBJ1-1	NA	TGCGCCAGCAGCTCACAGGGGGCGGATTTTACTGAAGCTTTCTTT	CASSSQGADFTEAFF
TRBD1	TRBV7-8	TRBJ2-5	NA	TGTGCCAGCAGCTCCCTTGGAGTGACAGGGCGCCAAGAGACCCAGTACTTC	CASSSLGVTGRQETQYF
NA	TRBV5-1	TRBJ1-6	NA	TGCGCCAGCAGCTTGGACGCAGTGTCCTTGAATTCACCCCTCCACTTT	CASSLDAVSLNSPLHF
TRBD1	TRBV5-1	TRBJ1-2	once	TGCGCCAGCAGGGGGGACAGGGCATATGGCTACACCTTC	CASRGDRAYGYTF
NA	TRBV7-2	TRBJ2-5	NA	TGTGCCAGCAGCTTAGGGCTCGTCCAAGAGACCCAGTACTTC	CASSLGLVQETQYF
NA	TRBV21-1	TRBJ2-3	NA	TGTGCCAGCAGCACAGGACCAGCGGGGGCCGTGGGGGATACGCAGTATTTT	CASSTGPAGAVGDTQYF